Each of the 15 T cell receptor beta chains below was sequenced from the same sample in a study of blood T cell repertoires in COVID-19 (TCRdb year 2020). The library was generated by the immunoSEQ multiplex PCR assay. TCRdb provides this immuneACCESS table in a form limited to in-frame rearrangements. Some clones are lacking; in checked studies, under half of them reflect an unresolved V gene, and why the rest are absent is not known. The sample table shows about 40,000 clones, and over 75% are seen once. The ten largest clones add up to 7% to 9% of the sample. The specimen was peripheral blood. Every receptor here comes from a woman aged 70 to 79 with acute or convalescent COVID-19.

V gene TRBV9 combines with J gene TRBJ2-5, with D possibly TRBD2 on 6 matching bases. V was shortened by 0 bases and J by 2 bases, with 14 bases between the two germline ends. Germline V CDR1 and CDR2: SGDLS, YYNGEE. CDR3 length equals 16 residues. The CDR3 sequence: CASSVVPGESQETQYF. DNA of the CDR3: TGTGCCAGCAGCGTAGTTCCGGGGGAGAGTCAAGAGACCCAGTACTTC.

This chain joins TRBV4-3 and TRBJ2-1; 12 positions match TRBD2. V lost 1 base, J lost 10 bases, and 5 bases stayed unmatched. CDR3 length equals 15 residues. The germline CDR1 and CDR2 sequences are LGHNA and YSLEER. This chain's CDR3 is CASSQATSGSLEQFF. In DNA, the CDR3 is TGCGCCAGCAGCCAAGCGACTAGCGGGAGTCTAGAGCAGTTCTTC.

The chain has TRBV28 and TRBJ1-4; D unclear. CDR1 is MDHEN and CDR2 is SYDVKM in the germline V gene. This CDR3 comprises 13 residues. V shed 3 bases and J shed 5 bases, with 7 bases lying between them. CDR3: CASSLVENEKLFF. DNA of the CDR3: TGTGCCAGCAGTTTGGTGGAGAATGAAAAACTGTTTTTT.

The chain uses TRBV7-9 and TRBJ2-7; D is possibly TRBD2 (5 bases). The CDR3 contains 12 residues. The germline V and J ends were trimmed by 5 bases and 3 bases, with 8 bases remaining between them. CDR1 and CDR2 from the germline V gene are SEHNR and FQNEAQ (reference sequence). CDR3 in DNA: TGTGCCAGCAGCCTACTAGGCTACGAGCAGTACGTC. Amino acid sequence: CASSLLGYEQYV.

The rearrangement joins TRBV29-1 to TRBJ1-4, with 7 nucleotides matching TRBD1. V shed 5 bases, J shed 0 bases, and the junction held 6 bases outside the gene matches. From germline, CDR1 is SQVTM and CDR2 ANQGSEA. The CDR3 loop spans 15 amino acids. The CDR3 loop reads CSVRTGTATNEKLFF. CDR3 nucleotide sequence: TGCAGCGTTAGGACAGGAACGGCAACTAATGAAAAACTGTTTTTT.

The chain employs TRBV7-9 and TRBJ2-1; possibly TRBD1 for D (5 bases). V lost 2 bases and J lost 15, with 17 bases in between. CDR3 size: 13 residues. CDR1 SEHNR and CDR2 FQNEAQ come from the germline V gene (reference sequence). The CDR3 loop reads CASSLQSQPGLFF. CDR3 sequence (DNA): TGTGCCAGCAGCTTACAAAGTCAGCCAGGGTTGTTCTTC.

This clone was detected only a few times. The chain links TRBV4-1 to TRBJ1-1, with D tentatively TRBD1 (5 bases). V dropped 0 bases and J dropped 3 bases, with 11 bases sitting between them. Germline values: CDR1 MGHRA, CDR2 YSYEKL. CDR3 length equals 15 residues. In DNA form, the CDR3 reads TGCGCCAGCAGCCAAGACTCAGGGTTCGACACTGAAGCTTTCTTT. Its protein is CASSQDSGFDTEAFF.

V usage is TRBV11-3 and J usage is TRBJ2-2, with D unresolved. Trimming took 11 bases from V and 1 from J, leaving 11 bases between them. Per germline, CDR1 SGHNT and CDR2 YENEEA. This CDR3 region has 13 residues. The CDR3 nucleotides read TGTGCCGGCACGAAGCAGAACACCGGGGAGCTGTTTTTT. Encoded protein: CAGTKQNTGELFF.

The rearrangement joins TRBV19 to TRBJ2-1, with 15 bases that match TRBD2. The CDR3 has 19 amino acids. The V segment lost 6 bases and the J segment 0 bases; nucleotides outside the gene matches: 9. Germline loops: CDR1 LNHDA, CDR2 SQIVND (reference sequence). This CDR3 reads CASSAGLAGGLSSYNEQFF. The DNA of the CDR3 is TGTGCCAGTAGCGCGGGACTAGCGGGGGGACTGAGCTCCTACAATGAGCAGTTCTTC.

This rearrangement joins TRBV10-2 to TRBJ2-1; 11 bases fit TRBD2. Germline CDR1 and CDR2: WSHSY and SAAADI. J was trimmed by 8 bases and V by 6 bases; bases with no gene match: 15. The CDR3 spans 17 residues. CDR3 sequence reads: CASRTSGSSGSRDEQFF. CDR3 nucleotide sequence: TGCGCCAGCAGAACTAGCGGGAGTAGCGGGTCGCGGGATGAGCAGTTCTTC.

V and J are TRBV7-2 and TRBJ2-3; D possibly corresponds to TRBD2 (6 bases). There are 15 residues in the CDR3. V lost 3 bases to trimming and J lost 1 base, with 11 bases between them. Germline V lookup: CDR1 SGHTA, CDR2 FQGNSA. CDR3 DNA sequence: TGTGCCAGCAGCTTTGGGTGGGGGGGCACAGATACGCAGTATTTT. Translation: CASSFGWGGTDTQYF.

The CDR3 bases are TGTGCCAGCAGTGAAGGCGGTAGCACAGATACGCAGTATTTT. Amino acid sequence: CASSEGGSTDTQYF. The chain couples TRBV6-1 to TRBJ2-3; the D is unclear. V was trimmed by 1 base and J by 0 bases, leaving 5 bases between them. Germline V lookup: CDR1 MNHNS, CDR2 SASEGT. The length of the CDR3 is 14 residues.

The chain uses TRBV19 and TRBJ2-4; D is uncertain. V was clipped by 1 base and J by 7 bases, with 11 bases between them. The germline gives CDR1 LNHDA, CDR2 SQIVND (reference sequence). This CDR3 contains 14 residues. In nucleotides, the CDR3 is TGTGCCAGTAGTATAGCGTCTAGTTGGAACATTCAGTACTTC. This gives the protein CASSIASSWNIQYF. Filled out from reference TRBV19 and TRBJ2-4, the complete variable domain reads DGGITQSPKYLFRKEGQNVTLSCEQNLNHDAMYWYRQDPGQGLRLIYYSQIVNDFQKGDIAEGYSVSREKKESFPLTVTSAQKNPTAFYLCASSIASSWNIQYFGAGTRLSVL.

V usage is TRBV27 and J usage is TRBJ1-5, with 11 bases lining up with TRBD1. CDR1 is MNHEY, CDR2 SMNVEV, per germline (reference sequence). CDR3 length: 17 residues. The J segment lost 4 bases and the V segment lost 4 bases, leaving 9 bases of the junction unmatched. CDR3 sequence: CASSSRDRGDVNQPQHF. The CDR3 bases are TGTGCCAGCAGTTCGCGGGACAGGGGGGACGTTAATCAGCCCCAGCATTTT.

This chain connects TRBV2 to TRBJ2-1; TRBD2 matches at 8 bases. The CDR3 length is 15 residues. V was pared by 3 bases and J by 3 bases, with 4 bases of the junction left unmatched. The germline V gene encodes CDR1 SNHLY and CDR2 FYNNEI. CDR3 sequence reads: CASSDFAGGYNEQFF. Written as DNA, the CDR3 is TGTGCCAGCAGTGACTTCGCGGGAGGCTACAATGAGCAGTTCTTC.